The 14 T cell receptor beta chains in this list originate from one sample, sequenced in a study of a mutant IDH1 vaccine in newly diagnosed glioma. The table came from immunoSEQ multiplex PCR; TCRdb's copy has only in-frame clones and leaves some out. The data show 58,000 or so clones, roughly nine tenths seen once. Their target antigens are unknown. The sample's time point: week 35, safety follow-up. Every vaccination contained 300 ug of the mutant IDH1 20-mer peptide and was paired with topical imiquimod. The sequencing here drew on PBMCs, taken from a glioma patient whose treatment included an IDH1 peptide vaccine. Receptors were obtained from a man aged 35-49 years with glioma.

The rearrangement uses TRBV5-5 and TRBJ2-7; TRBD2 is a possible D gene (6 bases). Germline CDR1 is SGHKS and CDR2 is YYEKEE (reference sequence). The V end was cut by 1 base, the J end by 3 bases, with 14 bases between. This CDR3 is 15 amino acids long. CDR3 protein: CASSLSPSEDYEQYF. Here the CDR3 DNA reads TGTGCCAGCAGCTTGTCGCCTAGCGAAGACTACGAGCAGTACTTC.

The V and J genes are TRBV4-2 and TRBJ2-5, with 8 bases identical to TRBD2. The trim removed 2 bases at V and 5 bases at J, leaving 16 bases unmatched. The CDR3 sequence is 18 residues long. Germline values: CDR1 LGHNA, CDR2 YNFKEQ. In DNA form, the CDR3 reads TGTGCCAGCAGCCAAAAGAGGGGCCCCAGCGGGAGTTGGGAGACCCAGTACTTC. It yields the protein CASSQKRGPSGSWETQYF.

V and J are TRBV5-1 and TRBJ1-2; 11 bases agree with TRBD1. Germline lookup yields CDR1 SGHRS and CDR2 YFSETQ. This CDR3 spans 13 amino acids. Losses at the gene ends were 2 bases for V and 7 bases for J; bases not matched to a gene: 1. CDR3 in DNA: TGCGCCAGCAGCTTAGGGACAGGGGGTGGCTACACCTTC. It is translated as CASSLGTGGGYTF.

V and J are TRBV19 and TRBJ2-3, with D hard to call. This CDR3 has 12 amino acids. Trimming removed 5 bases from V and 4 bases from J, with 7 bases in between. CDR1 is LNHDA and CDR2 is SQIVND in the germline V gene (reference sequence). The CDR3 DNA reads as TGTGCCAGTAGTCCACGGGCAGATACGCAGTATTTT. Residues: CASSPRADTQYF.

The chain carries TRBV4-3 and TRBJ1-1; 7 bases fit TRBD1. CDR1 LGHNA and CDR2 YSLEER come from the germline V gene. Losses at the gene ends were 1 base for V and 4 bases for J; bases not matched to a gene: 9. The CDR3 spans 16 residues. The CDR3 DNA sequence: TGCGCCAGCAGCCAAGTATTTGGGGACAGAGTCACTGAAGCTTTCTTT. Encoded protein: CASSQVFGDRVTEAFF.

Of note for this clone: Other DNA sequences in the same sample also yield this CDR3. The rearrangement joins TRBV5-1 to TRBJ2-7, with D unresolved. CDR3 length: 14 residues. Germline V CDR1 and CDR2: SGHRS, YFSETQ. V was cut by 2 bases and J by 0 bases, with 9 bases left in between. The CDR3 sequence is CASSLQPSSYEQYF. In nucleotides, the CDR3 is TGCGCCAGCAGCTTACAACCCAGCTCCTACGAGCAGTACTTC.

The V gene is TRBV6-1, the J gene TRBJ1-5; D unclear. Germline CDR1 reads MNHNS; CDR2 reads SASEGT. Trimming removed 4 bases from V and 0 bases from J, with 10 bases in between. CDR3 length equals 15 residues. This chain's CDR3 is CASSAGEYSNQPQHF. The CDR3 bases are TGTGCCAGCAGTGCTGGAGAATATAGCAATCAGCCCCAGCATTTT.

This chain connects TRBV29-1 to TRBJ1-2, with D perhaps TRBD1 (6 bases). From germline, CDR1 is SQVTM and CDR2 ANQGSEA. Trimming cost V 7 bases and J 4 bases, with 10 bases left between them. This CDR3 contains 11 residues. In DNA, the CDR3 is TGCAGCGGAACGGACAGCTATGGCTACACCTTC. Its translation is CSGTDSYGYTF.

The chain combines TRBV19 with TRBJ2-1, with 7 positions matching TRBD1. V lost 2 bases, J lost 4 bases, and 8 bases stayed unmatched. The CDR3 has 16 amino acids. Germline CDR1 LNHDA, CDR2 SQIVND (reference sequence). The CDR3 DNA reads TGTGCCAGTAGTATACAGGGGCAGGGGGTTTACAATGAGCAGTTCTTC. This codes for CASSIQGQGVYNEQFF. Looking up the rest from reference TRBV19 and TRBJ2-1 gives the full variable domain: DGGITQSPKYLFRKEGQNVTLSCEQNLNHDAMYWYRQDPGQGLRLIYYSQIVNDFQKGDIAEGYSVSREKKESFPLTVTSAQKNPTAFYLCASSIQGQGVYNEQFFGPGTRLTVL.

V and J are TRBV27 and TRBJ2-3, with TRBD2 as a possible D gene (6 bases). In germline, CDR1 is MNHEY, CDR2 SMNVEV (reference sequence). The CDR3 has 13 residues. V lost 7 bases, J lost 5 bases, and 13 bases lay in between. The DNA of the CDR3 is TGTGCCAGCACCCGTCATAGCGGAGATACGCAGTATTTT. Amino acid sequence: CASTRHSGDTQYF.

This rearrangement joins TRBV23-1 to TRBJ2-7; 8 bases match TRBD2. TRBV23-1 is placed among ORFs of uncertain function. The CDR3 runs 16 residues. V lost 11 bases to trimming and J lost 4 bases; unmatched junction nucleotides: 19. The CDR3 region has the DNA TGCGCCCCTACTACAACTCCCCAGCGGGAGAGGTACGAGCAGTACTTC. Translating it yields CAPTTTPQRERYEQYF.

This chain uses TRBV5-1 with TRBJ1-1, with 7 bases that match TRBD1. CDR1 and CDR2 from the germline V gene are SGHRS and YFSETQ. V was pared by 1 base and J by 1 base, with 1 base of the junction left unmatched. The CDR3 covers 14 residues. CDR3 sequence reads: CASSLTGENTEAFF. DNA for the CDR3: TGCGCCAGCAGCTTGACAGGGGAGAACACTGAAGCTTTCTTT.

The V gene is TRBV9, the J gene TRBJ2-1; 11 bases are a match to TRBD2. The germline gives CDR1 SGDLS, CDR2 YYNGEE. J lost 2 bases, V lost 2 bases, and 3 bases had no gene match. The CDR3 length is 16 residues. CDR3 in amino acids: CASSVVSGRAYNEQFF. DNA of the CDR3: TGTGCCAGCAGCGTCGTTAGCGGGAGGGCCTACAATGAGCAGTTCTTC.

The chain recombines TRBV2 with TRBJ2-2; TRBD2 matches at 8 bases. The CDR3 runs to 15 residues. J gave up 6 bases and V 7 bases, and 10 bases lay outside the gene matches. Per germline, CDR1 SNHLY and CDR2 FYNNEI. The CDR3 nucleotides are TGTGCCAGCATGGTCGGCGGGAGGTTGTCCGGGGAGCTGTTTTTT. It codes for CASMVGGRLSGELFF.